The next 26 T cell receptor beta chains were all read from a single sample in a study of preoperative IRX-2 immunotherapy in early breast cancer. The treatment: preoperative locoregional IRX-2 cytokine immunotherapy. Libraries were prepared by immunoSEQ multiplex PCR; TCRdb keeps only in-frame clonotypes and omits some of them. The sample lists roughly 99,000 clones, 75% to 90% occurring once. The specimen comprised tumor tissue, sampled after IRX-2 immunotherapy. These receptors came from a human donor with breast cancer.

This sequence joins TRBV30 and TRBJ2-1; 10 nucleotides match TRBD2. The CDR3 covers 15 residues. Germline CDR1 GTSNPN, CDR2 SVGIG (reference sequence). Unmatched junction bases numbered 10, after V lost 4 bases and J lost 7 bases. The CDR3 region has the DNA TGTGCCTGGAAGGGGTGGACTAGCGGCGATAATGAGCAGTTCTTC. As protein: CAWKGWTSGDNEQFF.

The chain uses TRBV28 and TRBJ2-5; D unresolved. Germline loops: CDR1 MDHEN, CDR2 SYDVKM. There are 12 residues in the CDR3. Deletions cut 7 bases from V and 2 bases from J, with 8 bases between. CDR3 in DNA: TGTGCCAGCAAGCAGGCTCAAGAGACCCAGTACTTC. Protein: CASKQAQETQYF. The full variable domain, with the rest looked up from reference TRBV28 and TRBJ2-5, is DVKVTQSSRYLVKRTGEKVFLECVQDMDHENMFWYRQDPGLGLRLIYFSYDVKMKEKGDIPEGYSVSREKKERFSLILESASTNQTSMYLCASKQAQETQYFGPGTRLLVL.

This clone was seen a few times. Written as DNA, the CDR3 is TGTGCCAGCAGCCCACAGGGCTCCTCCTACAATGAGCAGTTCTTC. This sequence encodes CASSPQGSSYNEQFF. The chain employs TRBV7-2 and TRBJ2-1, with D perhaps matching TRBD1 (6 bases). The germline V gene encodes CDR1 SGHTA and CDR2 FQGNSA. V lost 5 bases, J lost 0 bases, and 11 bases lay in between. The CDR3 length is 15 residues.

This clone is classed as medium-sized (0.01 to 0.1%). The V call is TRBV30, the J call TRBJ1-5; D gene unclear. V was shortened by 0 bases and J by 4 bases, with 7 bases between the two germline ends. The CDR3 is 13 residues long. Germline-derived CDR1 and CDR2 are GTSNPN and SVGIG (reference sequence). CDR3 nucleotide sequence: TGTGCCTGGAGTGTCGACCAGAATCAGCCCCAGCATTTT. It is translated as CAWSVDQNQPQHF.

The rearrangement joins TRBV18 to TRBJ1-2, with 10 bases matching TRBD1. CDR3 length equals 16 residues. Looked up from germline, CDR1 is KGHSH and CDR2 is LQKENI. J lost 4 bases, V lost 0 bases, and 5 bases had no gene match. CDR3 sequence reads: CASSPPGTGVFYGYTF. The CDR3 region has the DNA TGTGCCAGCTCACCACCTGGGACAGGGGTCTTCTATGGCTACACCTTC.

The rearrangement uses TRBV5-1 and TRBJ1-1, with D possibly being TRBD1 (6 bases). The V end lost 3 bases, the J end lost 5 bases, and 14 bases lay between the germline ends. The CDR3 has 14 amino acids. Germline V gene data show CDR1 as SGHRS and CDR2 as YFSETQ. CDR3 bases: TGCGCCAGCAGCTCGGACAGTGGGGGAACTGAAGCTTTCTTT. Protein product: CASSSDSGGTEAFF.

The gene calls are TRBV19 and TRBJ1-5; D gene uncertain. The germline CDR1 and CDR2 sequences are LNHDA and SQIVND (reference sequence). Trimming shortened V by 6 bases and J by 2 bases, and 20 bases separated the two germline ends. CDR3 length: 17 amino acids. In DNA, the CDR3 is TGTGCCAGTAGCCAACGCCCCGGGGTGGTGGGCAATCAGCCCCAGCATTTT. Amino acid sequence: CASSQRPGVVGNQPQHF.

The chain recombines TRBV10-2 with TRBJ2-2; maybe TRBD2 (5 bases). Germline values: CDR1 WSHSY, CDR2 SAAADI. The CDR3 is 13 residues long. V lost 8 bases to trimming and J lost 4 bases, with 11 bases between them. The DNA for the CDR3 is TGCGCCAGCGGTAGGACTCCCACCGGGGAGCTGTTTTTT. Its protein product is CASGRTPTGELFF.

The chain is built from TRBV19 and TRBJ1-2, with TRBD1 as a possible D gene (6 bases). The CDR3 is 14 residues long. Trimming shortened V by 2 bases and J by 8 bases, and 15 bases separated the two germline ends. Germline lookup yields CDR1 LNHDA and CDR2 SQIVND (reference sequence). CDR3 sequence reads: CASSIRGGRGGYTF. The CDR3 DNA sequence: TGTGCCAGTAGTATACGCGGGGGCCGTGGGGGCTACACCTTC.

A word on this clone: A read error may produce the germline difference seen at one junction end. The rearrangement joins TRBV19 to TRBJ1-2; D remains ambiguous. Per the germline V gene, CDR1 is LNHDA and CDR2 is SQIVND (reference sequence). The length of the CDR3 is 13 residues. The CDR3 loop reads CASSIWQSYGYTF. CDR3 DNA sequence: TGTGCCAGTAGTATTTGGCAATCCTATGGCTAYACCTTC.

This clone has a single count. The CDR3 goes on 1 residue after the read ends, and that part is filled in from the germline J gene. V usage is TRBV10-3 and J usage is TRBJ2-1; D tentatively fits TRBD1 or TRBD2 (5 bases each). The CDR3 length is 19 residues. V lost 0 bases to trimming and J lost 0 bases, with 18 bases between them. Germline V lookup: CDR1 ENHRY, CDR2 SYGVKD. The CDR3 DNA, read in part, is TGTGCCATCAGTGAGTCTGGGCCGGGACCCTCATACTCCTACAATGAGCAGTTC. Translating gives CAISESGPGPSYSYNEQF. The entire CDR3 protein reads CAISESGPGPSYSYNEQFF.

The rearrangement uses TRBV6-8 and TRBJ1-2, with D possibly being TRBD1 (5 bases). The CDR3 is 12 residues long. The V end lost 2 bases, the J end lost 8 bases, and 9 bases lay between the germline ends. CDR1 and CDR2 from the germline V gene are MNHGY and SAAAGT. CDR3 in amino acids: CASSYRGKGYTF. CDR3 DNA: TGTGCCAGCAGTTACAGGGGAAAGGGCTACACCTTC.

This chain uses TRBV6-8 with TRBJ1-2, with 7 positions matching TRBD1. Germline V CDR1 and CDR2: MNHGY, SAAAGT. The junction had 11 bases not matched to a gene; V was cut back by 7 bases and J by 0 bases. The CDR3 contains 16 residues. DNA of the CDR3: TGTGCCAGCATTAGATCGAAGGGACAGACTAACTATGGCTACACCTTC. This sequence encodes CASIRSKGQTNYGYTF.

This clone appeared once. The gene calls are TRBV14 and TRBJ2-2; D might be TRBD1 (5 bases). Trimming pared 1 base from V and 3 bases from J, leaving 18 bases between. The V gene's germline CDR1 is SGHDN and CDR2 FVKESK. This CDR3 has 18 amino acids. The CDR3 region has the DNA TGTGCCAGCAGCCAAGGGATACAGGCCCTGCCGGACACCGGGGAGCTGTTTTTT. Amino acids: CASSQGIQALPDTGELFF.

CDR3 residues: CASSPFGQTSGNTIYF. The CDR3 bases are TGTGCCAGCTCACCATTTGGACAAACCTCTGGAAACACCATATATTTT. The rearrangement links TRBV18 to TRBJ1-3; a possible D gene is TRBD1 (5 bases). The V end lost 2 bases, the J end lost 0 bases, and 11 bases lay between the germline ends. Germline CDR1 is KGHSH and CDR2 is LQKENI. The CDR3 totals 16 residues.

The chain recombines TRBV11-3 with TRBJ2-2; D not certain. V was cut by 0 bases and J by 0 bases, with 8 bases left in between. In germline, CDR1 is SGHNT, CDR2 YENEEA. The CDR3 length is 16 residues. The CDR3 DNA follows: TGTGCCAGCAGCTTAGACTTTGGGACGAACACCGGGGAGCTGTTTTTT. It encodes CASSLDFGTNTGELFF.

The rearrangement uses TRBV11-3 and TRBJ2-2, with D unclear. Germline CDR1 is SGHNT and CDR2 is YENEEA. The CDR3 contains 15 residues. V lost 1 base to trimming and J lost 4 bases, with 10 bases between them. Here the CDR3 DNA reads TGTGCCAGCAGCTTAGGGACCCTTGGCACCGGGGAGCTGTTTTTT. Translated, it gives CASSLGTLGTGELFF.

The V gene is TRBV6-8, the J gene TRBJ1-5, with a possible D match to TRBD1 (6 bases). CDR1 and CDR2 (germline): MNHGY, SAAAGT. Trimming cost V 7 bases and J 0 bases, with 16 bases left between them. The CDR3 has 16 amino acids. DNA of the CDR3: TGTGCCAGCACCCCACAGACAGGTTATAGCAATCAGCCCCAGCATTTT. Its translation is CASTPQTGYSNQPQHF.

This clone was counted a single time. V and J are TRBV9 and TRBJ2-3; unclear D gene. There are 12 residues in the CDR3. Trimming took off 2 bases at V and 4 bases at J, with 5 bases between the two ends. CDR1 SGDLS and CDR2 YYNGEE come from the germline V gene. The CDR3 spells CASSVISDTQYF. CDR3 nucleotide sequence: TGTGCCAGCAGCGTTATCTCAGATACGCAGTATTTT. Drawing the rest from reference TRBV9 and TRBJ2-3, the complete variable domain is DSGVTQTPKHLITATGQRVTLRCSPRSGDLSVYWYQQSLDQGLQFLIQYYNGEERAKGNILERFSAQQFPDLHSELNLSSLELGDSALYFCASSVISDTQYFGPGTRLTVL.

The V call is TRBV7-8, the J call TRBJ1-2; TRBD1 aligns across 7 bases. This CDR3 spans 13 amino acids. Germline V CDR1 and CDR2: SGHVS, FQNEAQ. V dropped 6 bases and J dropped 5; count of bases not matched to a gene: 6. The CDR3, as DNA: TGTGCCAGCAGTGACAGGGCTTGGTATGGCTACACCTTC. Its translation: CASSDRAWYGYTF.

J is TRBJ2-1 and V is TRBV7-7, with 11 bases that match TRBD2. The CDR3 runs to 14 residues. Germline V gene data show CDR1 as SSHAT and CDR2 as FNYEAQ (reference sequence). V was clipped by 5 bases and J by 6 bases; unmatched bases: 3. The chain's CDR3 is CASSPLAGANEQFF. The CDR3 DNA sequence: TGTGCCAGCAGCCCACTAGCGGGGGCCAATGAGCAGTTCTTC. Complete variable domain (other parts from reference TRBV7-7 and TRBJ2-1): GAGVSQSPRYKVTKRGQDVTLRCDPISSHATLYWYQQALGQGPEFLTYFNYEAQPDKSGLPSDRFSAERPEGSISTLTIQRTEQRDSAMYRCASSPLAGANEQFFGPGTRLTVL.

The rearrangement joins TRBV28 to TRBJ2-1, with TRBD2 matching over 11 bases. CDR3 length: 15 amino acids. CDR1 is MDHEN, CDR2 SYDVKM, per germline. Trimming cost V 6 bases and J 9 bases; bases outside gene matches: 10. The CDR3 is CASRRRLAGRTEQFF. CDR3 bases: TGTGCCAGCAGACGAAGACTAGCGGGAAGGACTGAGCAGTTCTTC.

The J gene is TRBJ2-1, the V gene TRBV28; a possible D gene is TRBD2 (6 bases). Germline V gene sequence: CDR1 MDHEN, CDR2 SYDVKM. The CDR3 runs to 13 residues. The V and J ends lost 8 bases and 4 bases respectively, with 12 bases between them. Written as DNA, the CDR3 is TGTGCCAGCCAAGAGGGACTTTACAATGAGCAGTTCTTC. This sequence encodes CASQEGLYNEQFF.

CDR3 in DNA: TGTGCCAGTAGTACACAGGGAGTGCGGAATCAGCCCCAGCATTTT. This codes for CASSTQGVRNQPQHF. The gene calls are TRBV19 and TRBJ1-5, with a weak D call TRBD1 (6 bases). From germline, CDR1 is LNHDA and CDR2 SQIVND (reference sequence). V dropped 4 bases and J dropped 4 bases, with 14 bases sitting between them. The CDR3 is 15 amino acids.

The chain carries TRBV28 and TRBJ2-5; D is ambiguous. Germline CDR1 is MDHEN and CDR2 is SYDVKM. V lost 4 bases, J lost 5 bases, and 11 bases lay in between. The CDR3 is made up of 13 amino acids. The DNA for the CDR3 is TGTGCCAGCAGTTCTCCAAATCGGGAGACCCAGTACTTC. It translates to CASSSPNRETQYF.

This clone occurred a few times. The chain carries TRBV7-7 and TRBJ1-5; maybe TRBD1 (6 bases). The CDR3 has 16 amino acids. The germline CDR1 and CDR2 sequences are SSHAT and FNYEAQ (reference sequence). V was clipped by 3 bases and J by 9 bases, with 21 bases between them. The CDR3 region has the DNA TGTGCCAGCAGCTTGGATATCGGGCAGGGGTTGGTGCCCCAGCATTTT. This translates into CASSLDIGQGLVPQHF.